These T cell receptor delta chains were read from a single sample in a study of gamma-delta chains in newborns, infants, children. TCRdb made new clone calls on the reads using CATT. The sample has about 3,800 delta-chain clones; around 0.56% are singletons. Sequencing was done on a sample of blood. Receptors originate from a child who was a newborn, infant or young child, either healthy, febrile or measles-vaccinated (not recorded which). CDR3s include the opening cysteine and the closing phenylalanine or tryptophan. A D gene is named only where the DNA matches it firmly. Expanded clones get a size class; other rows say once, few or many, or leave the size out.

clone_size: medium-sized
j_call: TRDJ2
v_call: TRDV3
d_call: TRDD3
cdr3_nt: TGTGCCTTTAGAGGGACAACTACTGGGGGACCTAGGACAGCACAACTCTTCTTT
cdr3_aa: CAFRGTTTGGPRTAQLFF

clone_size: -
j_call: TRDJ3
v_call: TRDV2
d_call: TRDD3
cdr3_nt: TGTGCCTGTGTCCCATTACTGGGGGATACGGGGAGCTCCTGGGACACCCGACAGATGTTTTTC
cdr3_aa: CACVPLLGDTGSSWDTRQMFF

clone_size: -
j_call: TRDJ3
v_call: TRDV2
d_call: -
cdr3_nt: TGTGCCTGTGACACGGCGGGATACTCCTGGGACACCCGACAGATGTTTTTC
cdr3_aa: CACDTAGYSWDTRQMFF

clone_size: medium-sized
j_call: TRDJ2
v_call: TRDV2
d_call: TRDD3
cdr3_nt: TGTGCCTGTGACACTGTTGGTACTGGGGGATACTTTCAAGCTTTGACAGCACAACTCTTCTTT
cdr3_aa: CACDTVGTGGYFQALTAQLFF

clone_size: few
j_call: TRDJ1
v_call: TRDV1
d_call: TRDD3
cdr3_nt: TGTGCTCTTGGGGAACTACGCGGCGAACCGGAAGGAGGTACTGGGGGATTCACGTACACCGATAAACTCATCTTT
cdr3_aa: CALGELRGEPEGGTGGFTYTDKLIF

clone_size: -
j_call: TRDJ2
v_call: TRDV2
d_call: TRDD3
cdr3_nt: TGTGCCTGTGACACACTGGGGGATACGACAGCACAACTCTTCTTT
cdr3_aa: CACDTLGDTTAQLFF

clone_size: medium-sized
j_call: TRDJ4
v_call: TRDV3
d_call: -
cdr3_nt: TGTGCCTTTAGGGGCCCTTCCTTTTTACTGGGGGTGCTCCCCCCGGCCAGACCCCTGATCTTT
cdr3_aa: CAFRGPSFLLGVLPPARPLIF

clone_size: medium-sized
j_call: TRDJ2
v_call: TRAV29/DV5
d_call: TRDD3
cdr3_nt: TGTGCAGCAAGCGCTGGGGGATACGCGACAGCACAACTCTTCTTT
cdr3_aa: CAASAGGYATAQLFF

clone_size: -
j_call: TRDJ1
v_call: TRDV1
d_call: TRDD3
cdr3_nt: TGTGCTCCTGGGGAACTCGATTTCGTACTGGGGGCTAGCATCGATAAGCTCATCTTT
cdr3_aa: CAPGELDFVLGASIDKLIF

clone_size: large
j_call: TRDJ2
v_call: TRDV2
d_call: TRDD3
cdr3_nt: TGTGCCTGTGACATACTGGGGGATACGGCTTTGACAGCACAACTCTTCTTT
cdr3_aa: CACDILGDTALTAQLFF

clone_size: medium-sized
j_call: TRDJ2
v_call: TRDV2
d_call: TRDD3
cdr3_nt: TGTGCCTGTGATCCAGTACTGGGGGATACGGCAGCTTTGACAGCACAACTCTTCTTT
cdr3_aa: CACDPVLGDTAALTAQLFF

clone_size: medium-sized
j_call: TRDJ3
v_call: TRDV2
d_call: TRDD3
cdr3_nt: TGTGCCTGTGACACCGCGGGGATACACCCTTCTTCCTGGGACACCCGACAGATGTTTTTC
cdr3_aa: CACDTAGIHPSSWDTRQMFF

clone_size: medium-sized
j_call: TRDJ3
v_call: TRDV2
d_call: -
cdr3_nt: TGTGCCTGTGATCCCAGACATCCACCCTCCTGGGACACCCGACAGATGTTTTTC
cdr3_aa: CACDPRHPPSWDTRQMFF

clone_size: -
j_call: TRDJ2
v_call: TRDV2
d_call: TRDD3
cdr3_nt: TGTGCCTGTGACACGGTAACTGGGGGAGCTTTGACAGCACAACTCTTCTTT
cdr3_aa: CACDTVTGGALTAQLFF

clone_size: medium-sized
j_call: TRDJ2
v_call: TRAV29/DV5
d_call: TRDD3
cdr3_nt: TGTGCAGCAAGTACTGGGGGATACTTGACAGCACAACTCTTCTTT
cdr3_aa: CAASTGGYLTAQLFF

clone_size: -
j_call: TRDJ3
v_call: TRDV3
d_call: -
cdr3_nt: TGTGCCTTTACGCCTTCCTACACACTGGGGGACTCCTGGGACACCCGACAGATGTTTTTC
cdr3_aa: CAFTPSYTLGDSWDTRQMFF

clone_size: few
j_call: TRDJ2
v_call: TRDV1
d_call: TRDD3
cdr3_nt: TGTGCTCTTGGGGAACTAAACATCTGGGGGATACGAAGAACTTTGACAGCACAACTCTTCTTT
cdr3_aa: CALGELNIWGIRRTLTAQLFF

clone_size: medium-sized
j_call: TRDJ1
v_call: TRDV1
d_call: TRDD3
cdr3_nt: TGTGCTCTTGGGGAACCCACTATGGGGATACGCCCGTACACCGATAAACTCATCTTT
cdr3_aa: CALGEPTMGIRPYTDKLIF

clone_size: large
j_call: TRDJ2
v_call: TRDV2
d_call: TRDD3
cdr3_nt: TGTGCCTGTGACACCGTGGGGGACCACGCTTTGACAGCACAACTCTTCTTT
cdr3_aa: CACDTVGDHALTAQLFF

clone_size: medium-sized
j_call: TRDJ3
v_call: TRDV2
d_call: -
cdr3_nt: TGTGCCTGTGACGCCCTATCCTGGGACACCCGACAGATGTTTTTC
cdr3_aa: CACDALSWDTRQMFF

clone_size: -
j_call: TRDJ3
v_call: TRDV2
d_call: TRDD3
cdr3_nt: TGTGCCTGTGACACTTTGGGGGATACGAGCTCCTGGGACACCCGACAGATGTTTTTC
cdr3_aa: CACDTLGDTSSWDTRQMFF

clone_size: -
j_call: TRDJ2
v_call: TRDV2
d_call: TRDD3
cdr3_nt: TGTGCCTGTGGTGTACTGGGGGATACTTTGACAGCACAACTCTTCTTT
cdr3_aa: CACGVLGDTLTAQLFF

clone_size: medium-sized
j_call: TRDJ2
v_call: TRAV29/DV5
d_call: -
cdr3_nt: TGTGCAGCAAGCGCGGTCCGCCGGGCAGCTTTGACAGCACAACTCTTCTTT
cdr3_aa: CAASAVRRAALTAQLFF

clone_size: large
j_call: TRDJ3
v_call: TRDV2
d_call: -
cdr3_nt: TGTGCCTGTGACACCGTGGGGGTCAGCTCCTGGGACACCCGACAGATGTTTTTC
cdr3_aa: CACDTVGVSSWDTRQMFF

clone_size: -
j_call: TRDJ2
v_call: TRDV2
d_call: -
cdr3_nt: TGTGCCTGTGGCATACTGGGAGATAATTTGACAGCACAACTCTTCTTT
cdr3_aa: CACGILGDNLTAQLFF

clone_size: medium-sized
j_call: TRDJ1
v_call: TRDV1
d_call: -
cdr3_nt: TGTGCTCTTGGCCATAGGGGGGGAGACCTGTACACCGATAAACTCATCTTT
cdr3_aa: CALGHRGGDLYTDKLIF

clone_size: few
j_call: TRDJ2
v_call: TRDV2
d_call: TRDD3
cdr3_nt: TGTGCCTGTGACAAAAAAGTACTGGGGGATACTTTGACAGCACAACTCTTCTTT
cdr3_aa: CACDKKVLGDTLTAQLFF

clone_size: few
j_call: TRDJ2
v_call: TRDV2
d_call: -
cdr3_nt: TGTGCCTGTGACATACTGGGTTTGACAGCACAACTCTTCTTT
cdr3_aa: CACDILGLTAQLFF

clone_size: large
j_call: TRDJ2
v_call: TRDV2
d_call: TRDD3
cdr3_nt: TGTGCCTGTGACACCTGGGGGATAGCACAACTCTTCTTT
cdr3_aa: CACDTWGIAQLFF

clone_size: -
j_call: TRDJ2
v_call: TRDV2
d_call: -
cdr3_nt: TGTGCCTGTGACCCCGTACTGGGAGACTTTTTTGCTTTGACAGCACAACTCTTCTTT
cdr3_aa: CACDPVLGDFFALTAQLFF

clone_size: -
j_call: TRDJ1
v_call: TRDV1
d_call: TRDD3
cdr3_nt: TGTGCTCTTGGGGAACTTTCGTCCTACAATGTGATACTGGGGGCCTACACCGATAAACTCATCTTT
cdr3_aa: CALGELSSYNVILGAYTDKLIF

clone_size: large
j_call: TRDJ1
v_call: TRDV2
d_call: TRDD3
cdr3_nt: TGTGCCTGTGACACGGGAAGTCTGGGGGATACAAAACTCATCTTT
cdr3_aa: CACDTGSLGDTKLIF

clone_size: many
j_call: TRDJ3
v_call: TRDV2
d_call: -
cdr3_nt: TGTGCCTGTGACACCGTGGGGGGCTCCTGGGACACCCGACAGATGTTTTTC
cdr3_aa: CACDTVGGSWDTRQMFF

clone_size: medium-sized
j_call: TRDJ3
v_call: TRDV2
d_call: -
cdr3_nt: TGTGCCTGTGACCGGCTCTCCTGGGACACCCGACAGATGTTTTTC
cdr3_aa: CACDRLSWDTRQMFF

clone_size: medium-sized
j_call: TRDJ2
v_call: TRDV3
d_call: -
cdr3_nt: TGTGCCTTTGAGGGGCTGACAGCACAACTCTTCTTT
cdr3_aa: CAFEGLTAQLFF

clone_size: -
j_call: TRDJ3
v_call: TRDV2
d_call: TRDD3
cdr3_nt: TGTGCCTGTGACGCTGCTGGGGGATACTCCTGGGACACCCGACAGATGTTTTTC
cdr3_aa: CACDAAGGYSWDTRQMFF

clone_size: few
j_call: TRDJ1
v_call: TRDV3
d_call: TRDD3
cdr3_nt: TGTGCCTTTGGCACAGGGGATACGCTGTTTTTC
cdr3_aa: CAFGTGDTLFF

clone_size: -
j_call: TRDJ3
v_call: TRDV2
d_call: TRDD3
cdr3_nt: TGTGCCTGTGACACCGGTTACTGGGGGATACGATCCTGGGACACCCGACAGATGTTTTTC
cdr3_aa: CACDTGYWGIRSWDTRQMFF

clone_size: large
j_call: TRDJ3
v_call: TRDV2
d_call: TRDD3
cdr3_nt: TGTGCCTGTGACACCCCCAATGGGGGATACTTCTCCTGGGACACCCGACAGATGTTTTTC
cdr3_aa: CACDTPNGGYFSWDTRQMFF

clone_size: medium-sized
j_call: TRDJ3
v_call: TRDV2
d_call: TRDD3
cdr3_nt: TGTGCCTGTGACACCCTGGGGGATACGTCCGGGGACACCCGACAGATGTTTTTC
cdr3_aa: CACDTLGDTSGDTRQMFF

clone_size: many
j_call: TRDJ1
v_call: TRDV1
d_call: -
cdr3_nt: TGTGCTCTTGGGGAACAAGAGATTCCTACGCAATACTGGGGGGTGTACACCGATAAACTCATCTTT
cdr3_aa: CALGEQEIPTQYWGVYTDKLIF

clone_size: large
j_call: TRDJ2
v_call: TRDV2
d_call: -
cdr3_nt: TGTGCCTGTGACACCTGGGGGACAGCACAACTCTTCTTT
cdr3_aa: CACDTWGTAQLFF